The 2 T cell receptor beta chains below come from one sample, sequenced in a study of esophageal squamous cell carcinoma under preoperative chemotherapy. MiXCR, applied by TCRdb to the PCR reads, yields one record per CDR3 protein. Of about 15,000 distinct CDR3 sequences detected, more than 50% appear once; the ten largest clones hold nearly 55%. Sample time point: before preoperative PTX-NDP chemotherapy. Sample acquisition took place from a patient given preoperative chemotherapy. The receptor source for this set is a human donor with esophageal squamous cell carcinoma. The donor label of this sample is uncertain.

This clonotype is a singleton in its sample. The chain links TRBV4-1 to TRBJ2-7, with 10 bases that match TRBD2. This CDR3 is 17 amino acids long. Germline CDR1 is MGHRA and CDR2 is YSYEKL. V shed 0 bases, J shed 3 bases, and the junction held 8 bases outside the gene matches. Here the CDR3 DNA reads TGCGCCAGCAGCCAAGACCTAGCGGGGGCCCAGTTCTACGAGCAGTACTTC. Residues: CASSQDLAGAQFYEQYF.

V is TRBV6-1 and J is TRBJ2-2; possibly TRBD1 or TRBD2 for D (5 bases each). Deletions cut 2 bases from V and 16 bases from J, with 32 bases between. The CDR3 runs to 18 residues. Germline CDR1 is MNHNS and CDR2 is SASEGT. CDR3 loop: CASSEQVPLVVRTGTQFF. The CDR3 DNA sequence: TGTGCCAGCAGTGAACAGGTCCCACTGGTTGTGCGCACCGGGACGCAGTTTTTT.